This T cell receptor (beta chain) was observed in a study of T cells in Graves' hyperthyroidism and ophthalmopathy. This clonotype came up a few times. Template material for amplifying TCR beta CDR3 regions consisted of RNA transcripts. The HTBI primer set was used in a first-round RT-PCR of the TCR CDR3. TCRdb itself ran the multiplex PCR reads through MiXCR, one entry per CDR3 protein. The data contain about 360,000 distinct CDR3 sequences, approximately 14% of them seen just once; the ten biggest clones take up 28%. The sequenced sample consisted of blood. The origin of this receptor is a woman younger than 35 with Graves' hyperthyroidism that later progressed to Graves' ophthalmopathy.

CDR3 sequence reads: CASSDGTSNEQFF. The CDR3 bases are TGTGCCAGCAGTGACGGGACTAGTAATGAGCAGTTCTTC. The rearrangement links TRBV12-3 or TRBV12-4 to TRBJ2-1, with 8 bases that match TRBD2. V trimming: 5 bases; J trimming: 7 bases; junction bases outside the gene matches: 4. This CDR3 has 13 residues.